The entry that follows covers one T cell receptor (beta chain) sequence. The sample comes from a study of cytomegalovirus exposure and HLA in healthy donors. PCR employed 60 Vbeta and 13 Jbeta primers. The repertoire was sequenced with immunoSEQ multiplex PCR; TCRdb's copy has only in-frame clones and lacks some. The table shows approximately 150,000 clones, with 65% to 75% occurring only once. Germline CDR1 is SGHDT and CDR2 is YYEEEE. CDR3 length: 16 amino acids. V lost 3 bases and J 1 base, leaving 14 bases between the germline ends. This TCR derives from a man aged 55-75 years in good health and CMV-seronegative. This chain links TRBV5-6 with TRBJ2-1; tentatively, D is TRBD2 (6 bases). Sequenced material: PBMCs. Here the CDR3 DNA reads TGTGCCAGCAGCTATCTGGGGGGTAGTTCCTACAATGAGCAGTTCTTC. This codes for CASSYLGGSSYNEQFF.